These 2 T cell receptor beta chains came from one sample sequenced in a study of blood T cell repertoires in COVID-19 (dated by TCRdb to between 2020 and 2021). Library preparation was by the immunoSEQ multiplex PCR assay. TCRdb limited this immuneACCESS table to in-frame rearrangements with V and J called. A share of clones is missing; checked studies link under half to unresolved V genes, and the rest is unexplained. This sample holds about 480,000 clones; approximately 88% were observed only once. The top ten clones comprise 1.5% to 2% of the sample. The sequenced sample consisted of PBMCs or T cells enriched from blood (not recorded which). The receptors shown here come from a middle-aged woman who had recovered from COVID-19.

The chain is built from TRBV6-5 and TRBJ2-7, with 9 nucleotides matching TRBD1. V lost 6 bases and J lost 3; bases outside the gene matches: 9. The germline gives CDR1 MNHEY, CDR2 SVGAGI. CDR3 length: 15 residues. CDR3 coding DNA: TGTGCCAGCAGCCTACAGGGGGCCCTTCACTACGAGCAGTACTTC. This encodes CASSLQGALHYEQYF.

The chain links TRBV4-1 to TRBJ2-1; TRBD1 agrees at 7 bases. J was trimmed by 3 bases and V by 3 bases; bases with no gene match: 14. The CDR3 spans 18 residues. Germline assignment: CDR1 MGHRA and CDR2 YSYEKL. In DNA, the CDR3 is TGCGCCAGCAGCCATGAAGGCCACACCGGGACAGACTACAATGAGCAGTTCTTC. Amino acid sequence: CASSHEGHTGTDYNEQFF.